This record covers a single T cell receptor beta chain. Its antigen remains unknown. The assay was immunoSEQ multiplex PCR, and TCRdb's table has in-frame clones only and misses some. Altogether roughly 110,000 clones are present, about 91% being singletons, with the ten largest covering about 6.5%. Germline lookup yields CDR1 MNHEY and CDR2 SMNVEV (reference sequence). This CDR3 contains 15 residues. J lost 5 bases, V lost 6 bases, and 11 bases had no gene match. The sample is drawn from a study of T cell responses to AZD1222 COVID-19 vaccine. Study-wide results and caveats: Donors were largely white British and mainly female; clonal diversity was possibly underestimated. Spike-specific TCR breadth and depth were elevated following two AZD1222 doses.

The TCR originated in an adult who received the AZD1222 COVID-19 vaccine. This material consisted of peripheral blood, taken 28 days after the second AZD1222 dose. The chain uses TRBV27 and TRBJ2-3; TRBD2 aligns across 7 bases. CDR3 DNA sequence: TGTGCCAGCAGGGCCGGGACTAACGGGATAGATACGCAGTATTTT. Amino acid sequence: CASRAGTNGIDTQYF.